The rows below give T cell receptor beta chains drawn from one sample of a study of CD8 T cells in ankylosing spondylitis. TCRdb analysed the 5' RACE reads with MiXCR anew, one entry per CDR3 protein. The sample contains roughly 470,000 distinct CDR3 sequences, around 26% of which appear only once. Material for sequencing was blood, either unsorted or a sorted T cell fraction (not recorded which). The receptors shown here come from a male donor with ankylosing spondylitis. CDR3s include the opening cysteine and the closing phenylalanine or tryptophan. The D gene is left open where the match is weak. Size is stated for part of the rows, as once, few or many counts, or as a class when the clone is expanded.

d_call	v_call	j_call	clone_size	cdr3_aa	cdr3_nt
.	TRBV15	TRBJ2-1	.	CATSRVGGQRNEQFF	TGTGCCACCAGCAGAGTTGGTGGGCAACGGAATGAGCAGTTCTTC
TRBD2	TRBV12-3/TRBV12-4	TRBJ2-3	few	CASRSGGSTDTQYF	TGTGCCAGCAGATCGGGAGGCAGCACAGATACGCAGTATTTT
TRBD1	TRBV12-3/TRBV12-4	TRBJ2-5	few	CASRGPGGGPGETQYF	TGTGCCAGCAGGGGCCCAGGGGGTGGGCCAGGGGAGACCCAGTACTTC
TRBD1	TRBV5-4	TRBJ1-6	.	CASSSELDRGNSPLHF	TGTGCCAGCAGCTCTGAACTCGACAGGGGTAATTCACCCCTCCACTTT
.	TRBV20-1	TRBJ1-1	.	CSASARGNTEAFF	TGCAGTGCTAGTGCCCGGGGGAACACTGAAGCTTTCTTT
.	TRBV18	TRBJ2-1	.	CASSPGPKESNEQFF	TGTGCCAGCTCACCCGGACCGAAGGAGAGCAATGAGCAGTTCTTC
.	TRBV5-1	TRBJ2-3	.	CASSLEGTGIWLADTQYF	TGCGCCAGCAGCTTGGAGGGGACCGGGATCTGGCTGGCAGATACGCAGTATTTT
.	TRBV7-8	TRBJ2-7	once	CASSFTQSSYEQDF	TGTGCCAGCAGCTTTACCCAAAGCTCCTACGAGCAGGACTTC
.	TRBV27	TRBJ2-1	once	CASSLGLPTYNEQFF	TGTGCCAGCAGTTTAGGACTACCGACCTACAATGAGCAGTTCTTC
.	TRBV5-6	TRBJ2-1	few	CASSSGHRGWQFF	TGTGCCAGCAGCTCGGGGCACCGGGGTTGGCAGTTCTTC
TRBD2	TRBV7-2	TRBJ2-4	few	CASSFGRGENIQYF	TGTGCCAGCAGCTTTGGGAGGGGAGAAAACATTCAGTACTTC
TRBD2	TRBV5-4	TRBJ2-1	.	CASTRGGTSDYNEQFF	TGTGCCAGCACCCGCGGCGGGACTAGCGACTACAATGAGCAGTTCTTC
.	TRBV28	TRBJ2-1	few	CASSFWGSSYNEQFF	TGTGCCAGCAGTTTCTGGGGGAGCTCCTACAATGAGCAGTTCTTC
.	TRBV5-1	TRBJ2-1	once	CASSSRVTGATEQFF	TGCGCCAGCAGCTCTCGAGTAACGGGAGCGACTGAGCAGTTCTTC
TRBD1	TRBV11-3	TRBJ2-7	few	CASSLATGGTYEQYF	TGTGCCAGCAGCTTAGCCACAGGGGGGACCTACGAGCAGTACTTC
.	TRBV7-2	TRBJ2-1	.	CASSLGWTEQFF	TGTGCCAGCAGCTTAGGATGGACTGAGCAGTTCTTC
TRBD1	TRBV7-2	TRBJ1-2	few	CASSWGEVQGASGYTF	TGTGCCAGCAGCTGGGGCGAGGTTCAGGGGGCTAGTGGCTACACCTTC
.	TRBV9	TRBJ2-3	.	CASTRTTTDTQYF	TGTGCCAGCACGAGGACTACAACAGATACGCAGTATTTT
.	TRBV6-5	TRBJ1-6	few	CASSYEGYNSPLHF	TGTGCCAGCAGTTACGAAGGGTATAATTCACCCCTCCACTTT
TRBD2	TRBV12-3/TRBV12-4	TRBJ2-1	many	CASSLRLAEYNEQFF	TGTGCCAGCAGTTTGCGGCTAGCGGAGTACAATGAGCAGTTCTTC
TRBD1	TRBV10-3	TRBJ1-5	few	CAIRGTGGNQPQHF	TGTGCCATCAGGGGGACAGGGGGCAATCAGCCCCAGCATTTT
.	TRBV5-1	TRBJ2-5	few	CASSFGGQEETQYF	TGCGCCAGCAGCTTCGGGGGGCAGGAAGAGACCCAGTACTTC
.	TRBV11-2	TRBJ2-7	few	CASSFVRGEQYF	TGTGCCAGCAGCTTCGTGAGGGGGGAGCAGTACTTC
.	TRBV5-1	TRBJ2-2	.	CASSLSSSTGELFF	TGCGCCAGCAGCTTGTCCAGCTCAACCGGGGAGCTGTTTTTT
.	TRBV20-1	TRBJ2-3	.	CSAGDQVSTDTQYF	TGCAGCGCAGGAGACCAGGTCAGCACAGATACGCAGTATTTT
.	TRBV4-2	TRBJ1-4	once	CASSQDLTSNEKLFF	TGTGCCAGCAGCCAAGATTTGACGAGTAATGAAAAACTGTTTTTT
TRBD2	TRBV5-1	TRBJ2-7	.	CASSLRKVAGSYEQYF	TGCGCCAGCAGCTTGCGCAAGGTAGCGGGATCCTACGAGCAGTACTTC
TRBD2	TRBV7-2	TRBJ2-5	few	CASSSSGRVWETQYF	TGTGCCAGCAGCTCAAGCGGGAGGGTTTGGGAGACCCAGTACTTC
.	TRBV11-2	TRBJ1-4	.	CASSFSGALATNEKLFF	TGTGCCAGCAGTTTTAGTGGAGCCCTTGCAACTAATGAAAAACTGTTTTTT
TRBD2	TRBV20-1	TRBJ2-7	few	CSARDRREGEGEQYF	TGCAGTGCTAGAGATCGGCGGGAGGGTGAAGGCGAGCAGTACTTC
TRBD1	TRBV12-3/TRBV12-4	TRBJ1-1	.	CASSPTGWGDTEAFF	TGTGCCAGCAGCCCGACAGGGTGGGGTGATACTGAAGCTTTCTTT
.	TRBV7-2	TRBJ1-2	few	CASSPGQPGSYGYTF	TGTGCCAGCAGCCCCGGACAGCCAGGGTCCTATGGCTACACCTTC
TRBD1	TRBV29-1	TRBJ2-5	few	CSVEGQGIETQYF	TGCAGCGTCGAGGGACAGGGAATAGAGACCCAGTACTTC
.	TRBV7-9	TRBJ1-6	.	CASIPLDQILVSPLHF	TGTGCCAGCATCCCCTTGGATCAGATCTTGGTATCACCCCTCCACTTT
.	TRBV10-3	TRBJ2-1	few	CAISESGTGYNEQFF	TGTGCCATCAGTGAGTCGGGTACAGGCTACAATGAGCAGTTCTTC
TRBD1	TRBV29-1	TRBJ1-2	few	CSVELGQGYGYTF	TGCAGCGTTGAATTGGGACAGGGGTATGGCTACACCTTC
.	TRBV3-1	TRBJ1-5	.	CASSQGIRNQPQHF	TGTGCCAGCAGCCAGGGGATCCGCAATCAGCCCCAGCATTTT
TRBD1	TRBV5-1	TRBJ2-1	few	CASSLAGTGQNNEQFF	TGCGCCAGCAGCTTGGCCGGGACAGGGCAGAACAATGAGCAGTTCTTC
TRBD1	TRBV20-1	TRBJ2-5	.	CCASPRTGGGETQYF	TGCTGTGCTTCACCTCGGACAGGGGGAGGTGAGACCCAGTACTTC
.	TRBV6-6	TRBJ2-3	.	CATRAGADTQYF	TGTGCCACTAGGGCGGGTGCAGATACGCAGTATTTT
.	TRBV14	TRBJ2-1	.	CASSQVGRRYNEQFF	TGTGCCAGCAGCCAAGTGGGGAGGAGATACAATGAGCAGTTCTTC
TRBD2	TRBV24-1	TRBJ2-7	many	CATSEGGMGYEQYF	TGTGCCACCAGTGAGGGGGGGATGGGCTACGAGCAGTACTTC
TRBD2	TRBV12-3/TRBV12-4	TRBJ2-1	.	CASSLAPAGGWNEQFF	TGTGCCAGCAGTTTAGCTCCGGCGGGAGGGTGGAATGAGCAGTTCTTC
.	TRBV20-1	TRBJ1-1	few	CSARATLGRAFGEAFF	TGCAGTGCTAGAGCCACCTTGGGCAGAGCCTTTGGTGAAGCTTTCTTT
.	TRBV15	TRBJ1-5	.	CATSRVDEYQPQHF	TGTGCCACCAGCAGAGTAGACGAGTATCAGCCCCAGCATTTT
.	TRBV10-1	TRBJ2-2	few	CASSPGGPGTGELFF	TGCGCCAGCAGCCCCGGAGGGCCCGGCACCGGGGAGCTGTTTTTT
TRBD2	TRBV25-1	TRBJ2-1	.	CASSGTSGSKSYNEQFF	TGTGCCAGCAGTGGGACTAGCGGGAGTAAGTCCTACAATGAGCAGTTCTTC
.	TRBV20-1	TRBJ2-5	.	CSARDPTKTQYF	TGCAGTGCTAGAGATCCCACGAAGACCCAGTACTTC
.	TRBV5-1	TRBJ2-3	.	CASSLRITDTQYF	TGCGCCAGCAGCTTGAGGATCACAGATACGCAGTATTTT
TRBD1	TRBV25-1	TRBJ1-2	few	CASKGQGAVGYTF	TGTGCCAGCAAAGGACAGGGGGCAGTCGGCTACACCTTC
.	TRBV12-3/TRBV12-4	TRBJ1-1	.	CASSSAGRGDTEAFF	TGTGCCAGCAGTTCTGCAGGGAGAGGCGACACTGAAGCTTTCTTT
TRBD1	TRBV11-2	TRBJ2-5	few	CASSPPGGETQYF	TGTGCCAGCAGCCCCCCAGGGGGAGAGACCCAGTACTTC
TRBD1	TRBV24-1	TRBJ2-5	.	CATSERRDRGLWSQETQYF	TGTGCCACCAGTGAACGCCGGGACAGGGGGCTATGGAGTCAAGAGACCCAGTACTTC